This T cell receptor beta chain was documented in a study of human T cells and chemical hapten exposure. The CDR3 has 14 residues. The J segment lost 7 bases and the V segment lost 0 bases, leaving 8 bases of the junction unmatched. CDR1 is GTSNPN, CDR2 SVGIG, per germline (reference sequence). Documented time point: pre-sensitization, week 0. The sample's treatment: therapeutic diphenylcyclopropenone sensitization with weekly scalp DPC. Those who donated were patients with alopecia, 18 to 70 years of age, and suitable for DPC. TCRdb processed the RACE reads anew with MiXCR; each CDR3 protein has one entry. The data hold more than 100,000 distinct CDR3 sequences, with 13% observed a single time.

The chain employs TRBV30 and TRBJ2-5; TRBD1 agrees at 7 bases. The receptor was isolated from a woman aged 18 to 35 with alopecia areata. Some clones in this sample may be carry-over from other donors' samples. The specimen comprised whole blood, sampled in connection with sensitization to the hapten diphenylcyclopropenone (DPC). The CDR3 sequence is CAWSVQGSISTQYF. For the CDR3, the DNA is TGTGCCTGGAGTGTACAGGGGTCGATTTCGACCCAGTACTTC.